This T cell receptor (beta chain) was sequenced during a study of cytomegalovirus exposure and HLA in healthy donors. In germline, CDR1 is WSHSY, CDR2 SAAADI. The CDR3 loop spans 16 amino acids. The V and J ends lost 3 bases and 9 bases, in that order; junction bases with no gene match: 12. PCR amplification relied on 60 Vbeta primers (plus 13 Jbeta primers). Original data processing: Unique TCR beta chains numbered 60 million to 100 million in a later analysis, with roughly 10 million shared. Clones were read by immunoSEQ multiplex PCR, and TCRdb kept only the in-frame ones, dropping some. The V and J calls and clone size are taken from that table; D and trimming were inferred from the DNA. The sample shows 170,000 or so clones, roughly 78% of them seen only once. Comment on this clone: Its antigen is undetermined.

Overall study findings and caveats: It is likely that the observed cluster of highly shared sequence variants was a sequencing artifact.

The chain links TRBV10-2 to TRBJ1-5, with 9 nucleotides matching TRBD1. This sequence was found in a woman aged 45-59 years in good health and CMV-seropositive. Sequenced sample: PBMCs. CDR3 loop: CASSDSGTGKVRPQHF. DNA of the CDR3: TGCGCCAGCAGTGATTCGGGGACAGGGAAAGTGCGGCCCCAGCATTTT.